This is a list of T cell receptor beta chains from one sample in a study of CD8+ T cells in alopecia areata. Data came from immunoSEQ multiplex PCR; TCRdb stores just in-frame clones and leaves some out. The table shows 100,000 to 150,000 clones, with approximately 48% occurring only once. Sample: CD8+ T cells sorted from blood, taken at week 0. These receptors came from a human donor with alopecia areata. Both conserved end residues are part of each CDR3. Each record gives: D gene, clone size, V gene, J gene, CDR3 DNA, CDR3 protein. The D gene is left open where the match is weak. Expanded clones get a size class; other rows say once, few or many, or leave the size out.

D gene: .; clone size: .; V gene: TRBV7-8; J gene: TRBJ2-7; CDR3 DNA: TGTGCCAGCAGCATAAACTACGAGCAGTACTTC; CDR3 protein: CASSINYEQYF
D gene: TRBD2; clone size: many; V gene: TRBV5-1; J gene: TRBJ2-7; CDR3 DNA: TGCGCCAGTTCGACTAGCGGGACCTACTACGAGCAGTACTTC; CDR3 protein: CASSTSGTYYEQYF
D gene: TRBD2; clone size: few; V gene: TRBV11-2; J gene: TRBJ2-5; CDR3 DNA: TGTGCCAGCAGCTTAGTAGGCGGGGGGCCCCAAGAGACCCAGTACTTC; CDR3 protein: CASSLVGGGPQETQYF
D gene: .; clone size: .; V gene: TRBV9; J gene: TRBJ2-1; CDR3 DNA: TGTGCCAGCAGCGTAGAGGTGGGGGCGTACAATGAGCAGTTCTTC; CDR3 protein: CASSVEVGAYNEQFF
D gene: .; clone size: .; V gene: TRBV2; J gene: TRBJ1-1; CDR3 DNA: TGTGCCAGCGACCCCGTTGACGCTGAAGCTTTCTTT; CDR3 protein: CASDPVDAEAFF
D gene: TRBD1; clone size: .; V gene: TRBV9; J gene: TRBJ2-3; CDR3 DNA: TGTGCCAGCAGCGCTTCTCCGGGACAGAACACAGATACGCAGTATTTT; CDR3 protein: CASSASPGQNTDTQYF
D gene: .; clone size: .; V gene: TRBV7-2; J gene: TRBJ2-5; CDR3 DNA: TGTGCCAGCAGCTTCTGGACATATGAAACCCAGTACTTC; CDR3 protein: CASSFWTYETQYF
D gene: .; clone size: .; V gene: TRBV29-1; J gene: TRBJ1-1; CDR3 DNA: TGCAGCGTTGAAGATTACCACAGAAAGAACACTGAAGCTTTCTTT; CDR3 protein: CSVEDYHRKNTEAFF
D gene: .; clone size: few; V gene: TRBV29-1; J gene: TRBJ2-7; CDR3 DNA: TGCAGCTTTCAGGGGGGCGCCGAGCAGTACTTC; CDR3 protein: CSFQGGAEQYF
D gene: .; clone size: .; V gene: TRBV30; J gene: TRBJ1-1; CDR3 DNA: TGTGCCTGGGAGGCGCGCAGCACTGAAGCTTTCTTT; CDR3 protein: CAWEARSTEAFF
D gene: TRBD2; clone size: .; V gene: TRBV7-8; J gene: TRBJ2-3; CDR3 DNA: TGTGCCAGCAGCCGGGCGGGGGGCACAGATACGCAGTATTTT; CDR3 protein: CASSRAGGTDTQYF
D gene: .; clone size: .; V gene: TRBV6-5; J gene: TRBJ2-5; CDR3 DNA: TGTGCCAGCAGTTACGATCGGGAAGAGACCCAGTACTTC; CDR3 protein: CASSYDREETQYF
D gene: .; clone size: few; V gene: TRBV25-1; J gene: TRBJ2-7; CDR3 DNA: TGTGCCAGCAGTGGTGCCTACGAGCAGTACTTC; CDR3 protein: CASSGAYEQYF
D gene: TRBD2; clone size: .; V gene: TRBV9; J gene: TRBJ2-7; CDR3 DNA: TGTGCCAGCAGCGGCACTAGCGGGGGGCGAGACGAGCAGTACTTC; CDR3 protein: CASSGTSGGRDEQYF
D gene: .; clone size: few; V gene: TRBV25-1; J gene: TRBJ2-5; CDR3 DNA: TGTGCCAGCGAAAAGGACAGGGAGGGGGAGACCCAGTACTTC; CDR3 protein: CASEKDREGETQYF
D gene: .; clone size: few; V gene: TRBV11-2; J gene: TRBJ2-5; CDR3 DNA: TGTGCCAGCACCCCGCAGGTCGGAGAGACCCAGTACTTC; CDR3 protein: CASTPQVGETQYF
D gene: TRBD2; clone size: .; V gene: TRBV9; J gene: TRBJ2-1; CDR3 DNA: TGTGCCAGCAGCGTTGTTAGCGGGGGTAACAATGAGCAGTTCTTC; CDR3 protein: CASSVVSGGNNEQFF
D gene: .; clone size: .; V gene: TRBV9; J gene: TRBJ2-3; CDR3 DNA: TGTGCCAGCAGCGTCACAGGGACCCCCACAGATACGCAGTATTTT; CDR3 protein: CASSVTGTPTDTQYF
D gene: .; clone size: .; V gene: TRBV9; J gene: TRBJ1-2; CDR3 DNA: TGTGCCAGCAGCGTATCGTGGCAAGACTATGGCTACACCTTC; CDR3 protein: CASSVSWQDYGYTF
D gene: .; clone size: .; V gene: TRBV29-1; J gene: TRBJ2-7; CDR3 DNA: TGCAGCGTTGAGGAGGGGAGGCACGAGCAGTACTTC; CDR3 protein: CSVEEGRHEQYF
D gene: .; clone size: many; V gene: TRBV9; J gene: TRBJ1-2; CDR3 DNA: TGTGCCAGCAGCGTAGGTCCCGGGGCGGACTATGGCTACACCTTC; CDR3 protein: CASSVGPGADYGYTF
D gene: .; clone size: .; V gene: TRBV5-4; J gene: TRBJ2-7; CDR3 DNA: TGTGCCAGCAGCTTGGATTGGGGTTCTAGCAACGAGCAGTACTTC; CDR3 protein: CASSLDWGSSNEQYF
D gene: .; clone size: .; V gene: TRBV5-1; J gene: TRBJ2-7; CDR3 DNA: TGCGCCAGCAGCTTGGGTCGGAGGACCTACGAGCAGTACTTC; CDR3 protein: CASSLGRRTYEQYF
D gene: .; clone size: few; V gene: TRBV7-2; J gene: TRBJ2-5; CDR3 DNA: TGTGCCAGCAGCACGCGATGGGGGGGCGTGGAGACCCAGTACTTC; CDR3 protein: CASSTRWGGVETQYF
D gene: .; clone size: few; V gene: TRBV13; J gene: TRBJ1-1; CDR3 DNA: TGTGCCAGCAGCCTCCCCGGTACGGTGAACACTGAAGCTTTCTTT; CDR3 protein: CASSLPGTVNTEAFF
D gene: .; clone size: few; V gene: TRBV7-2; J gene: TRBJ1-5; CDR3 DNA: TGTGCCAGCAGCTTAGACAGCAATCAGCCCCAGCATTTT; CDR3 protein: CASSLDSNQPQHF
D gene: .; clone size: .; V gene: TRBV7-8; J gene: TRBJ1-1; CDR3 DNA: TGTGCCAGCAGCTACAAACCCATAAACACTGAAGCTTTCTTT; CDR3 protein: CASSYKPINTEAFF
D gene: .; clone size: .; V gene: TRBV27; J gene: TRBJ2-5; CDR3 DNA: TGTGCCAGCAGTTTATCGGGTCAAGAGACCCAGTACTTC; CDR3 protein: CASSLSGQETQYF
D gene: .; clone size: .; V gene: TRBV6-5; J gene: TRBJ2-5; CDR3 DNA: TGTGCCAGCACTGGACCCCAAGAGACCCAGTACTTC; CDR3 protein: CASTGPQETQYF